This T cell receptor (beta chain) is from a study of blood T cell repertoires in COVID-19. Measured with immunoSEQ multiplex PCR; TCRdb has only the in-frame clones, and not every one. This table holds hundreds of thousands of clones, less than 90% found once. Germline lookup yields CDR1 SGHAT and CDR2 FQNNGV. The CDR3 extends over 11 amino acids. Trimming removed 5 bases at V and 4 bases at J, with 6 bases between. The genes are TRBV11-2 and TRBJ2-7; D not certain. This TCR derives from a woman in her forties or fifties who had recovered from COVID-19. The sequencing input was PBMCs or T cells enriched from blood (not recorded which). CDR3 loop: CASSTWYEQYF. The CDR3 DNA sequence: TGTGCCAGCAGCACTTGGTACGAGCAGTACTTC.